The 6 T cell receptor beta chains in this list originate from one sample, sequenced in a study of blood T cell repertoires in COVID-19 (dated by TCRdb to the early 2020s). Libraries were constructed by the immunoSEQ multiplex PCR assay. TCRdb re-hosts the immuneACCESS table, in-frame sequences only. Its copies lack some clones; in the studies checked, an unresolved V gene accounts for under half of them, and the cause for the rest is not known. The sample profile shows about 350,000 clones; roughly 86% of them were found once. Together, the top ten hold approximately 7.4% of the sample. Material: peripheral blood. The receptors shown here come from a woman in her seventies with COVID-19, enrolled during active disease.

V usage is TRBV10-3 and J usage is TRBJ2-1, with 15 bases aligning to TRBD2. The CDR3 length is 16 residues. Per germline, CDR1 ENHRY and CDR2 SYGVKD. With 6 bases clipped from V and 3 bases from J, the junction kept 3 bases outside the gene matches. Here the CDR3 DNA reads TGTGCCATCAGCAGGACTAGCGGGGGGGTCTACAATGAGCAGTTCTTC. It is translated as CAISRTSGGVYNEQFF.

The DNA of the CDR3 is TGTGCCAGCAGTCCCCTAGCGGGGGGGCCAGACGGGGAGCTGTTTTTT. Translated, it gives CASSPLAGGPDGELFF. The V gene is TRBV6-2 or TRBV6-3, the J gene TRBJ2-2, with TRBD2 matching over 12 bases. V was pared by 5 bases and J by 7 bases, with 8 bases of the junction left unmatched. CDR3 length: 16 amino acids. Germline assignment: CDR1 MNHEY and CDR2 SVGEGT.

The chain links TRBV7-9 to TRBJ1-4; D uncertain. The CDR3 spans 14 residues. Trimming removed 3 bases at V and 3 bases at J, with 8 bases between. Germline-derived CDR1 and CDR2 are SEHNR and FQNEAQ (reference sequence). The CDR3 sequence: CASSFGQANEKLFF. In DNA, the CDR3 is TGTGCCAGCAGCTTTGGGCAGGCTAATGAAAAACTGTTTTTT.

The rearrangement joins TRBV5-1 to TRBJ2-3; TRBD2 matches 8 bases. Trimming cost V 3 bases and J 3 bases; bases outside gene matches: 9. The CDR3 sequence is 16 residues long. Germline CDR1 and CDR2: SGHRS and YFSETQ. In DNA form, the CDR3 reads TGCGCCAGCAGCTCCGTGAAACTAGCGGTGACAGATACGCAGTATTTT. Translated: CASSSVKLAVTDTQYF.

Only one count was recorded for this clone. The chain joins TRBV9 to TRBJ1-2; D is uncertain. Germline V gene data show CDR1 as SGDLS and CDR2 as YYNGEE. This CDR3 has 13 residues. V lost 7 bases, J lost 0 bases, and 10 bases lay in between. CDR3 sequence: CASGRNANYGYTF. The CDR3 DNA follows: TGTGCCAGCGGCCGAAACGCTAACTATGGCTACACCTTC. Looking up the rest from reference TRBV9 and TRBJ1-2 gives the full variable domain: DSGVTQTPKHLITATGQRVTLRCSPRSGDLSVYWYQQSLDQGLQFLIQYYNGEERAKGNILERFSAQQFPDLHSELNLSSLELGDSALYFCASGRNANYGYTFGSGTRLTVV.

This sequence joins TRBV10-3 and TRBJ2-2; the D is unclear. V lost 5 bases to trimming and J lost 10 bases, with 14 bases between them. There are 13 residues in the CDR3. Germline V gene sequence: CDR1 ENHRY, CDR2 SYGVKD. CDR3 amino acids: CAISLEKNLELFF. DNA for the CDR3: TGTGCCATCAGTCTAGAGAAGAACCTGGAGCTGTTTTTT.